These 13 T cell receptor beta chains share one sample of origin, sequenced in a study of T cells after yellow fever vaccination. TCRdb reprocessed the 5' RACE reads with MiXCR, giving one entry per CDR3 protein. The sample contains about 300,000 distinct CDR3 sequences, 4% of which appear only once. The sequences come from PBMCs, collected 5 days after the yellow fever booster vaccination. These receptor sequences come from a young man who received the YFV17D yellow fever vaccine.

V usage is TRBV20-1 and J usage is TRBJ2-3, with TRBD2 matching 15 bases. Germline CDR1 DFQATT, CDR2 SNEGSKA (reference sequence). The CDR3 is 15 residues long. V gave up 5 bases and J gave up 2 bases; unmatched junction bases: 2. CDR3 coding DNA: TGCAGTGCTGGACTAGCGGGGGGGGCCACAGATACGCAGTATTTT. Its translation: CSAGLAGGATDTQYF.

The CDR3 bases are TGCGCCAGCAGCCAACGACAGGGTTCTATAACCGGGGAGCTGTTTTTT. Its protein is CASSQRQGSITGELFF. The genes are TRBV5-1 and TRBJ2-2; TRBD1 matches at 7 bases. Germline V CDR1 and CDR2: SGHRS, YFSETQ. V shed 4 bases and J 5 bases; nucleotides not matched to a gene: 11. CDR3 length: 16 amino acids.

The CDR3 DNA sequence: TGTGCCACCAGCAGAGAACATGGGAAAGGGACTGAAGCTTTCTTT. Translation: CATSREHGKGTEAFF. The chain has TRBV15 and TRBJ1-1; D uncertain. Trimming took off 0 bases at V and 5 bases at J, with 13 bases between the two ends. The CDR3 runs 15 residues. Germline CDR1 reads LNHNV; CDR2 reads YYDKDF (reference sequence).

This clonotype was seen at least ten times. This chain joins TRBV6-4 and TRBJ2-4, with a tentative D call TRBD1 (6 bases). The CDR3 is made up of 11 amino acids. CDR1 and CDR2 (germline): MRHNA, SNTAGT. Trimming left V 8 bases short and J 10 bases short, with 12 bases between. DNA of the CDR3: TGTGCCAGCGTAGGGGGACGGATTCAGTACTTC. This translates into CASVGGRIQYF.

The chain employs TRBV7-6 and TRBJ2-2; 7 bases map to TRBD1. The CDR3 loop spans 18 amino acids. V was clipped by 5 bases and J by 3 bases; unmatched bases: 15. Germline loops: CDR1 SGHVS, CDR2 FNYEAQ. The DNA of the CDR3 is TGTGCCAGCAGCGTCTCCATTCAGGGGGATAAGGACACCGGGGAGCTGTTTTTT. It translates to CASSVSIQGDKDTGELFF.

V usage is TRBV7-2 and J usage is TRBJ2-6, with 10 bases fitting TRBD2. The junction had 7 bases not matched to a gene; V was cut back by 11 bases and J by 0 bases. CDR1 is SGHTA, CDR2 FQGNSA, per germline. The CDR3 is 16 residues long. As DNA, the CDR3 is TGTGCCGGGTCTAGCGGGGGAACCTCTGGGGCCAACGTCCTGACTTTC. This sequence encodes CAGSSGGTSGANVLTF.

The table lists this clonotype with many counts. The CDR3 bases are TGTGCCAGCTCACCTTATGCTTCGGAGACCCAGTACTTC. Residues: CASSPYASETQYF. The chain recombines TRBV18 with TRBJ2-5; D is unclear. Trimming took 3 bases from V and 5 from J, leaving 10 bases between them. CDR1 is KGHSH, CDR2 LQKENI, per germline. This CDR3 is built from 13 residues.

V gene TRBV20-1 combines with J gene TRBJ1-6; D remains ambiguous. The length of the CDR3 is 13 residues. Trimming took 4 bases from V and 8 from J, leaving 12 bases between them. Germline V gene data show CDR1 as DFQATT and CDR2 as SNEGSKA (reference sequence). The DNA of the CDR3 is TGCAGTGCTACAGCCTGGCGTGATTCACCCCTCCACTTT. It is translated as CSATAWRDSPLHF.

The rearrangement joins TRBV30 to TRBJ2-7, with 8 positions matching TRBD1. The trim removed 4 bases at V and 1 base at J, leaving 21 bases unmatched. From germline, CDR1 is GTSNPN and CDR2 SVGIG (reference sequence). The CDR3 loop spans 19 amino acids. As DNA, the CDR3 is TGTGCCTGGAAAAAGGAGCGTGGGACAGGATTCGAACTATCCTACGAGCAGTACTTC. Encoded protein: CAWKKERGTGFELSYEQYF.

This clonotype was counted ten times or more. This rearrangement joins TRBV4-1 to TRBJ2-7, with no clear D. V was cut by 4 bases and J by 5 bases, with 12 bases left in between. Germline CDR1 and CDR2: MGHRA and YSYEKL. The CDR3 extends over 13 amino acids. CDR3 amino acids: CASSLSLVDEQYF. The CDR3 coding sequence is TGCGCCAGCAGCCTATCCCTGGTCGACGAGCAGTACTTC.

Many counts were recorded for this clonotype. The V gene is TRBV7-8, the J gene TRBJ2-1; TRBD2 matches at 11 bases. The V gene's germline CDR1 is SGHVS and CDR2 FQNEAQ. V dropped 5 bases and J dropped 9; count of bases not matched to a gene: 18. The CDR3 covers 18 residues. The CDR3, as DNA: TGTGCCAGCAGCCCGCGCCAAAGTACTAGCGGGGGTGGTGGTGAGCAGTTCTTC. This gives the protein CASSPRQSTSGGGGEQFF.

This clonotype showed up just a few times. The CDR3 DNA follows: TGTGCCAGCACCTCAGCGGGGAGGTCCTACAATGAGCAGTTCTTC. Translating it yields CASTSAGRSYNEQFF. The gene calls are TRBV3-1 and TRBJ2-1, with 7 bases aligning to TRBD2. Losses at the gene ends were 7 bases for V and 1 base for J; bases not matched to a gene: 7. The germline V gene encodes CDR1 LGHDT and CDR2 YNNKEL (reference sequence). This CDR3 comprises 15 residues.

This chain links TRBV7-9 with TRBJ2-7; maybe TRBD1 (6 bases). V was pared by 2 bases and J by 5 bases, with 7 bases between. CDR1 is SEHNR, CDR2 FQNEAQ, per germline (reference sequence). This CDR3 is 12 amino acids long. The CDR3 is CASSLYRDEQYF. CDR3 in DNA: TGTGCCAGCAGCTTATACAGGGACGAGCAGTACTTC.